The 9 T cell receptor beta chains given below trace back to one sample, sequenced in a study of cytomegalovirus exposure and HLA in healthy donors (dated by TCRdb to the late 2010s). The receptor library was made with the immunoSEQ multiplex PCR assay. The multiplex PCR relied on a mix of 60 forward primers for TCR Vbeta segments and 13 reverse primers for TCR Jbeta segments. TCRdb stores this immuneACCESS table with in-frame sequences only. Part of the clones is absent; in the studies checked, under half of the shortfall reflects unresolved V genes, and no reason is known for the rest. This sample is represented by 110,000 to 150,000 clones; around 80% of them were singletons. Under 1.5% of the sample goes to the ten largest clones. Material: PBMCs. The origin of the receptors is a male donor in good health and CMV-seropositive.

As concerns this clone: At one end the junction does not follow the germline gene, possibly because of a read error. The chain is built from TRBV7-9 and TRBJ1-4; D may be TRBD1 (6 bases). The CDR3 runs to 15 residues. Germline CDR1 SEHNR, CDR2 FQNEAQ (reference sequence). CDR3 region: CSSSGVGGPNEKLFF. CDR3 sequence (DNA): TGTTCCAGCAGCGGGGTCGGGGGGCCTAATGAAAAACTGTTTTTT.

As concerns this clone: At one end the junction does not follow the germline gene, possibly because of a read error. The sample has other DNA sequences that encode this CDR3 too. The chain uses TRBV5-4 and TRBJ2-1; tentative D call: TRBD1 (6 bases). The CDR3 is 13 residues long. Germline V CDR1 and CDR2: SGHNT, YYREEE (reference sequence). The DNA for the CDR3 is TGTGCCAGCAGTTTGGACAGTTACAATGAGCAGTTCTTC. It yields the protein CASSLDSYNEQFF.

The CDR3 sequence: CASSQVPTGGSYEQYF. The CDR3 nucleotides read TGTGCCAGCAGCCAAGTGCCGACAGGGGGCTCCTACGAGCAGTACTTC. The genes are TRBV4-2 and TRBJ2-7, with 9 bases fitting TRBD1. The CDR3 runs 16 residues. Germline loops: CDR1 LGHNA, CDR2 YNFKEQ. V lost 1 base, J lost 0 bases, and 4 bases stayed unmatched.

The chain employs TRBV6-4 and TRBJ2-1, with a tentative D call TRBD1 (6 bases). This CDR3 is built from 13 residues. From germline, CDR1 is MRHNA and CDR2 SNTAGT. V was trimmed by 3 bases and J by 5 bases, leaving 8 bases between them. The CDR3 DNA reads TGTGCCAGCAGTGAGAGGGACAACAATGAGCAGTTCTTC. This translates into CASSERDNNEQFF.

With respect to this clone: At the DNA level, this CDR3 is encoded by other sequences in the same sample as well. The chain uses TRBV5-1 and TRBJ1-5; TRBD1 is a possible D gene (5 bases). V was shortened by 0 bases and J by 4 bases, with 8 bases between the two germline ends. The CDR3 sequence is 14 residues long. The germline gives CDR1 SGHRS, CDR2 YFSETQ. CDR3 DNA sequence: TGCGCCAGCAGCTTGGCGGGGGGGAATCAGCCCCAGCATTTT. Translation gives CASSLAGGNQPQHF.

This rearrangement joins TRBV11-2 to TRBJ2-7; D is uncertain. Germline CDR1 SGHAT, CDR2 FQNNGV. This CDR3 is built from 14 residues. V shed 1 base and J shed 0 bases, with 7 bases lying between them. Here the CDR3 DNA reads TGTGCCAGCAGCTTAGCTGTCAGCTCCTACGAGCAGTACTTC. This gives the protein CASSLAVSSYEQYF.

V usage is TRBV7-9 and J usage is TRBJ2-7, with D possibly matching TRBD2 (6 bases). V was trimmed by 6 bases and J by 3 bases, leaving 12 bases between them. Germline values: CDR1 SEHNR, CDR2 FQNEAQ (reference sequence). The CDR3 extends over 13 amino acids. CDR3 region: CASSSSAGYEQYF. DNA of the CDR3: TGTGCCAGCAGTTCTAGCGCTGGCTACGAGCAGTACTTC. Supplemented by reference TRBV7-9 and TRBJ2-7, the full variable domain reads DTGVSQNPRHKITKRGQNVTFRCDPISEHNRLYWYRQTLGQGPEFLTYFQNEAQLEKSRLLSDRFSAERPKGSFSTLEIQRTEQGDSAMYLCASSSSAGYEQYFGPGTRLTVT.

This chain uses TRBV6-1 with TRBJ2-5, with 7 bases matching TRBD1. This CDR3 is built from 13 residues. After removal of 4 bases from V and 4 bases from J, the junction contained 3 bases not matched to a gene. Germline V gives CDR1 MNHNS, CDR2 SASEGT. CDR3 residues: CASSGRQGETQYF. The CDR3 DNA reads TGTGCCAGCAGTGGAAGACAGGGAGAGACCCAGTACTTC.

The rearrangement joins TRBV29-1 to TRBJ2-7; 10 nucleotides match TRBD2. The germline V gene has CDR1 SQVTM and CDR2 ANQGSEA. The CDR3 extends over 13 amino acids. Trimming cost V 5 bases and J 4 bases; bases outside gene matches: 5. The DNA of the CDR3 is TGCAGCGTTCTGAGCGGGGGGGGGTACGAGCAGTACTTC. Protein: CSVLSGGGYEQYF.